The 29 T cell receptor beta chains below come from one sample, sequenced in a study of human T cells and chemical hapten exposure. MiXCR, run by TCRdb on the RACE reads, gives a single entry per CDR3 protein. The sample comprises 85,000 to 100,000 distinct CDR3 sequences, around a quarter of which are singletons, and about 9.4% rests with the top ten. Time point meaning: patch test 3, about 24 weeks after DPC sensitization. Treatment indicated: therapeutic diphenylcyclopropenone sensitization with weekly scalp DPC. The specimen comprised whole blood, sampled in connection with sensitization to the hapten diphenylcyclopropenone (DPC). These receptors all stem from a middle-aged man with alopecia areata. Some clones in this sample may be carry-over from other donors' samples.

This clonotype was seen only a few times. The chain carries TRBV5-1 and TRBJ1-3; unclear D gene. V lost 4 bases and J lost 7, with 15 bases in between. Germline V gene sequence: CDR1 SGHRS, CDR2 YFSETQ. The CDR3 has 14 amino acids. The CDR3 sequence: CASSPFAGSNTIYF. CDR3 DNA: TGCGCCAGCAGCCCGTTCGCAGGTAGCAACACCATATATTTT. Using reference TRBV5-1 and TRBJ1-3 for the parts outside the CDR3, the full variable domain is KAGVTQTPRYLIKTRGQQVTLSCSPISGHRSVSWYQQTPGQGLQFLFEYFSETQRNKGNFPGRFSGRQFSNSRSEMNVSTLELGDSALYLCASSPFAGSNTIYFGEGSWLTVV.

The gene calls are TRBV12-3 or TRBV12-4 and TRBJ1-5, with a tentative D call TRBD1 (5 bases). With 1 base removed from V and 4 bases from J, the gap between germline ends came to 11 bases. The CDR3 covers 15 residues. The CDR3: CASSLVGVNNQPQHF. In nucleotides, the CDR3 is TGTGCCAGCAGTTTAGTAGGGGTCAATAATCAGCCCCAGCATTTT.

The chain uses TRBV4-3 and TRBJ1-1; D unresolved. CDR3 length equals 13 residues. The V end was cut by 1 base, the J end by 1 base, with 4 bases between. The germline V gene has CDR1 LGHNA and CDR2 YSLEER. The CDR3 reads CASSQGGNTEAFF. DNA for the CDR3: TGCGCCAGCAGCCAAGGAGGGAACACTGAAGCTTTCTTT.

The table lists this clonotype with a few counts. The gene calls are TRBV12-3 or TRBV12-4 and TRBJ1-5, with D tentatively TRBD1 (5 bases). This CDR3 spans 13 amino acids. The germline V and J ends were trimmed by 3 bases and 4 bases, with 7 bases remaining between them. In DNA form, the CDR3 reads TGTGCCAGCAGTTTGACAGAGAATCAGCCCCAGCATTTT. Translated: CASSLTENQPQHF.

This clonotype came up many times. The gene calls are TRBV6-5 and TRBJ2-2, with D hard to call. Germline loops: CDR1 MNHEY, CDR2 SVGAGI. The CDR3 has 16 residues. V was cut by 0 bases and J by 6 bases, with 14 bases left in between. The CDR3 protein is CASSYSRDFGAGELFF. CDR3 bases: TGTGCCAGCAGTTACTCGAGAGACTTTGGGGCCGGGGAGCTGTTTTTT.

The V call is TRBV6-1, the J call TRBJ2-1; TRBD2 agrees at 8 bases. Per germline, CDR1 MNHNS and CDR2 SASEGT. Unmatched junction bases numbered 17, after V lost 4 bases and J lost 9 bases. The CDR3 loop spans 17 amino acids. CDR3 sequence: CASSGLRGGRKRPEQFF. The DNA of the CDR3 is TGTGCCAGCAGTGGCTTGAGGGGCGGGAGGAAAAGACCTGAGCAGTTCTTC.

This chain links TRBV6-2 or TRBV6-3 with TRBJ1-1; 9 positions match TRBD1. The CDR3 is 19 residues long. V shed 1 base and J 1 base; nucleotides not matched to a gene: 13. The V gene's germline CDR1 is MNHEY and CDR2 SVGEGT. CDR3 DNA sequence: TGTGCCAGCAGTTACTTTTTGTCTATGGGGACAGGGTCGAACACTGAAGCTTTCTTT. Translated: CASSYFLSMGTGSNTEAFF.

The CDR3 region is CASSQDRSSYNEQFF. The CDR3 DNA follows: TGTGCCAGCAGCCAAGACAGAAGCTCCTACAATGAGCAGTTCTTC. The gene calls are TRBV4-2 and TRBJ2-1; D is unresolved. The CDR3 runs 15 residues. The germline gives CDR1 LGHNA, CDR2 YNFKEQ. Trimming took off 0 bases at V and 0 bases at J, with 6 bases between the two ends.

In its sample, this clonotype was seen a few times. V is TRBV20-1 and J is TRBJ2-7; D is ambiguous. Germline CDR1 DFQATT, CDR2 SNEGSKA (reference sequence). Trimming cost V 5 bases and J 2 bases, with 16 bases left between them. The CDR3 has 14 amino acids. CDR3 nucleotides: TGCAGTGCTGCCGCAAGGACGGCCGCCTACGAGCAGTACTTC. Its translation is CSAAARTAAYEQYF.

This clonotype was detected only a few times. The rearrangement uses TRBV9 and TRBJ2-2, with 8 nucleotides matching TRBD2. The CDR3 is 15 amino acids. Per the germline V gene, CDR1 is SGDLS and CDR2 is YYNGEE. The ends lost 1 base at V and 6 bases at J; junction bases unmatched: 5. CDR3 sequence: CASSVSGSGAGELFF. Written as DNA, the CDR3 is TGTGCCAGCAGCGTAAGCGGGAGTGGTGCCGGGGAGCTGTTTTTT.

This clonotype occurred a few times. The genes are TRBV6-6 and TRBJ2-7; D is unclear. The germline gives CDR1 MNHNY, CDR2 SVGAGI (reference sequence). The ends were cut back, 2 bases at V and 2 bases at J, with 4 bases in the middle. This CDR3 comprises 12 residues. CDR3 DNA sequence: TGTGCCAGCAGTTACAGCGCCTACGAGCAGTACTTC. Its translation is CASSYSAYEQYF.

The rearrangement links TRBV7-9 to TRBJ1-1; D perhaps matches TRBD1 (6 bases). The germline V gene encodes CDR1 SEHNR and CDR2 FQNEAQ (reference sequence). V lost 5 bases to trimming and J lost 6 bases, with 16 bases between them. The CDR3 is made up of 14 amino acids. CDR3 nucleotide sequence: TGTGCCAGCAGCCGATGGGGGGCAGGCCCTGAAGCTTTCTTT. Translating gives CASSRWGAGPEAFF.

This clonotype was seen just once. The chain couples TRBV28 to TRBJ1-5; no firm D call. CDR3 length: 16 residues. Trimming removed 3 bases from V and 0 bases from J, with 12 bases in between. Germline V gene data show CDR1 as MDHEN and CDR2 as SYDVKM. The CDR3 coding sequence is TGTGCCAGCAGTTTTGGGGAGTCATATAGCAATCAGCCCCAGCATTTT. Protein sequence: CASSFGESYSNQPQHF.

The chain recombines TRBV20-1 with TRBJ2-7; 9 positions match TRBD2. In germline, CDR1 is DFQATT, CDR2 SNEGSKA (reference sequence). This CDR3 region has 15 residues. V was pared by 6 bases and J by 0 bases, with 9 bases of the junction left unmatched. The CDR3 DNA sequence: TGCAGTGCGGACGGGACTAGCTGGAGCTCCTACGAGCAGTACTTC. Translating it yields CSADGTSWSSYEQYF.

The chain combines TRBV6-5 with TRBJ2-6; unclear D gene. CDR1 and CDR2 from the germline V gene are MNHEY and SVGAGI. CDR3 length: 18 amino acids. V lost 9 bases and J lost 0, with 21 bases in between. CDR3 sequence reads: CARPYQRQSSSGANVLTF. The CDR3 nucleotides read TGTGCCAGGCCTTACCAACGTCAGTCGAGCTCTGGGGCCAACGTCCTGACTTTC.

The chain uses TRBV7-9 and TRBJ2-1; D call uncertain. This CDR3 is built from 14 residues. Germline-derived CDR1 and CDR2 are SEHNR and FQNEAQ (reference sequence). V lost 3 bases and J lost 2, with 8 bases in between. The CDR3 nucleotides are TGTGCCAGCAGCTTGCTTGGAACCTACAATGAGCAGTTCTTC. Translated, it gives CASSLLGTYNEQFF.

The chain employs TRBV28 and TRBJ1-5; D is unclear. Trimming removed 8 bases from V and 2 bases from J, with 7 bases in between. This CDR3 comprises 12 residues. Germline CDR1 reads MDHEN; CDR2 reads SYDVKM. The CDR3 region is CASGSGNQPQHF. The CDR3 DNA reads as TGTGCCAGCGGAAGCGGCAATCAGCCCCAGCATTTT.

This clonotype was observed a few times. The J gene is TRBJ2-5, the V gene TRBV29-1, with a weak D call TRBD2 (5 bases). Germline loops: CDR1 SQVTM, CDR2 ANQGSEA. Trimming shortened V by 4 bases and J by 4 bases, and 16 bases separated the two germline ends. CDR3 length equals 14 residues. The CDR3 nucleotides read TGCAGCGTTGGCCCCCTATGGAGGTCAGAGACCCAGTACTTC. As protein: CSVGPLWRSETQYF.

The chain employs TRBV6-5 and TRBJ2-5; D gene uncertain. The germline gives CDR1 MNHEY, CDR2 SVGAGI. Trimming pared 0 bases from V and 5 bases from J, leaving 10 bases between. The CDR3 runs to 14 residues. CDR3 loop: CASSYSWFGETQYF. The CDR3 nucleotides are TGTGCCAGCAGTTACTCGTGGTTTGGGGAGACCCAGTACTTC.

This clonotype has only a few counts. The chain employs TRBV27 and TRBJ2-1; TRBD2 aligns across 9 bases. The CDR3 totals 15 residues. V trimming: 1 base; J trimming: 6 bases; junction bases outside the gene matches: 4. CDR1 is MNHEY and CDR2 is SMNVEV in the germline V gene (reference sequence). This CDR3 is CASSLFSGSLNEQFF. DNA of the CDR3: TGTGCCAGCAGTTTATTTAGCGGGAGTCTCAATGAGCAGTTCTTC.

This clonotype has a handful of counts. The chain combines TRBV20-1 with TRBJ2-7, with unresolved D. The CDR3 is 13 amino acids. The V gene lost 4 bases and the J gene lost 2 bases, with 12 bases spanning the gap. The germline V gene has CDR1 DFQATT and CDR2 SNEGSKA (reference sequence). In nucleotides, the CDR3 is TGCAGTGCTACCCTGGACGATCCCTACGAGCAGTACTTC. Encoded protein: CSATLDDPYEQYF.

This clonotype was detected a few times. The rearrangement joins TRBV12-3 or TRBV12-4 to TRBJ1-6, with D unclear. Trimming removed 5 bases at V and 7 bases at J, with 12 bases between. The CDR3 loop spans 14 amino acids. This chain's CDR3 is CASSRKRENSPLHF. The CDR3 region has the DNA TGTGCCAGCAGTAGGAAAAGGGAAAATTCACCCCTCCACTTT.

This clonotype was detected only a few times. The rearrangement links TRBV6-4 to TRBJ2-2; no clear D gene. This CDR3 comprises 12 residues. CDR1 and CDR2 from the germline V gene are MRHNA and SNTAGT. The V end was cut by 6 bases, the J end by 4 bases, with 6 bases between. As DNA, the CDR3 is TGTGCCAGCAGGGGTGTCACCGGGGAGCTGTTTTTT. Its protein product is CASRGVTGELFF.

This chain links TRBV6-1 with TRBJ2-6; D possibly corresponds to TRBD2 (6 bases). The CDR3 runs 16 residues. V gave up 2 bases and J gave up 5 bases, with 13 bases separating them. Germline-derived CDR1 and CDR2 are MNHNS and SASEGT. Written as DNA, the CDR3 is TGTGCCAGCAGTGAATACTTCGGGGGACGGGCCAACGTCCTGACTTTC. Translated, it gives CASSEYFGGRANVLTF.

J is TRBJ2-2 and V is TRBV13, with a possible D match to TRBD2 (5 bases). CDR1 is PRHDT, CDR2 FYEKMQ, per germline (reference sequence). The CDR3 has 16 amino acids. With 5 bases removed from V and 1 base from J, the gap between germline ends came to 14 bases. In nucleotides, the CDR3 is TGTGCCAGCAGCCCCGGGGAGCGGAGGAACACCGGGGAGCTGTTTTTT. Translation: CASSPGERRNTGELFF. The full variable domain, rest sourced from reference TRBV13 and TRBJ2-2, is AAGVIQSPRHLIKEKRETATLKCYPIPRHDTVYWYQQGPGQDPQFLISFYEKMQSDKGSIPDRFSAQQFSDYHSELNMSSLELGDSALYFCASSPGERRNTGELFFGEGSRLTVL.

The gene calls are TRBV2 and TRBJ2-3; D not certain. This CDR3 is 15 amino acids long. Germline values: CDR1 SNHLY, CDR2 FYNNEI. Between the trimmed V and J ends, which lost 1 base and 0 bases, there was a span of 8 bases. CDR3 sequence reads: CASSEVLVSTDTQYF. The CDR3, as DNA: TGTGCCAGCAGTGAAGTGTTAGTGAGCACAGATACGCAGTATTTT.

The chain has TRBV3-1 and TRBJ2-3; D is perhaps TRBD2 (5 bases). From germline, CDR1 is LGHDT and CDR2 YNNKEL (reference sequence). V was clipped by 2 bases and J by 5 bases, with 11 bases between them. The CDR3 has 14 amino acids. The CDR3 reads CASSQTGWRDTQYF. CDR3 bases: TGTGCCAGCAGCCAAACGGGATGGCGAGATACGCAGTATTTT.

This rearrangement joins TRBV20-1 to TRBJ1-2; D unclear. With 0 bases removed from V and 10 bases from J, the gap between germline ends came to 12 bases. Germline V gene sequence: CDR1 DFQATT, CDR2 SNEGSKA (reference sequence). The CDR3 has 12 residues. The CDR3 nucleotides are TGCAGTGCTAGAGACCCTTGGCAGCACTACACCTTC. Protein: CSARDPWQHYTF.

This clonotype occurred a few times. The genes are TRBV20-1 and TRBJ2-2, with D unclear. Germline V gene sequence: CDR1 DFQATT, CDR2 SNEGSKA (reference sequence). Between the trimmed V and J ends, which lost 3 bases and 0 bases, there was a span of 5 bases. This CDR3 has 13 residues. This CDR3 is CSARSPNTGELFF. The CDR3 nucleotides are TGCAGTGCTAGGTCCCCGAACACCGGGGAGCTGTTTTTT.